Listed here are 15 T cell receptor beta chains from one sample, sequenced in a study of PD-1 blockade in classical Hodgkin lymphoma. Time point of the sample: cycle 4 day 1 (C4D1), after more than five weeks of nivolumab. In every patient, relapse followed autologous stem cell transplantation, while exposure to brentuximab vedotin differed. Researchers used magnetic negative selection to pull out pure CD4+ T cells from thawed PBMCs. Clones were read by immunoSEQ multiplex PCR, and TCRdb kept only the in-frame ones, dropping some. The sample lists 20,000 to 25,000 clones; roughly 80% were seen once. The sample in question was CD4+ T cells from blood, obtained before the fourth cycle of nivolumab. The receptors were gathered from a human donor with classical Hodgkin lymphoma.

The table lists this clone with a few counts. The chain links TRBV5-1 to TRBJ1-6, with D perhaps matching TRBD1 (5 bases). The germline V gene encodes CDR1 SGHRS and CDR2 YFSETQ. Trimming removed 4 bases at V and 11 bases at J, with 13 bases between. This CDR3 contains 13 residues. CDR3 protein: CASSPDREAPLHF. The CDR3 bases are TGCGCCAGCAGCCCCGACAGAGAGGCACCCCTCCACTTT.

CDR3 amino acids: CASSPSLSYEQYF. CDR3 sequence (DNA): TGTGCCAGCTCACCAAGCCTTTCCTACGAGCAGTACTTC. The rearrangement links TRBV18 to TRBJ2-7; D uncertain. Germline CDR1 reads KGHSH; CDR2 reads LQKENI. V was trimmed by 2 bases and J by 1 base, leaving 6 bases between them. The CDR3 length is 13 residues. The full variable domain, in which reference TRBV18 and TRBJ2-7 provide the parts outside the CDR3, is NAGVMQNPRHLVRRRGQEARLRCSPMKGHSHVYWYRQLPEEGLKFMVYLQKENIIDESGMPKERFSAEFPKEGPSILRIQQVVRGDSAAYFCASSPSLSYEQYFGPGTRLTVT.

This sequence joins TRBV6-5 and TRBJ1-5; 8 bases align to TRBD1. The CDR3 totals 15 residues. After removal of 2 bases from V and 3 bases from J, the junction contained 3 bases not matched to a gene. Germline V lookup: CDR1 MNHEY, CDR2 SVGAGI. CDR3 nucleotides: TGTGCCAGCAGTTACGGGACAGGCCACAATCAGCCCCAGCATTTT. Translating gives CASSYGTGHNQPQHF.

The chain links TRBV10-3 to TRBJ1-1, with D unresolved. The CDR3 runs 12 residues. Trimming stripped 7 bases from V and 1 base from J, with 7 bases between. Germline assignment: CDR1 ENHRY and CDR2 SYGVKD. The CDR3 here is CAIKGPNTEAFF. Written as DNA, the CDR3 is TGTGCCATCAAAGGTCCGAACACTGAAGCTTTCTTT.

V usage is TRBV5-1 and J usage is TRBJ2-3; 8 bases map to TRBD2. Germline V gives CDR1 SGHRS, CDR2 YFSETQ. V shed 1 base and J 4 bases; nucleotides not matched to a gene: 11. The CDR3 runs to 17 residues. CDR3 nucleotides: TGCGCCAGCAGCTTGTCGCGGGGGGTCGTGGGCGCAGATACGCAGTATTTT. Its translation: CASSLSRGVVGADTQYF.

The sample holds one count of this clone. This chain links TRBV7-9 with TRBJ2-7, with TRBD2 matching over 8 bases. Losses at the gene ends were 4 bases for V and 5 bases for J; bases not matched to a gene: 13. This CDR3 region has 16 residues. Germline CDR1 is SEHNR and CDR2 is FQNEAQ (reference sequence). The chain's CDR3 is CASSYPAGGHPDEQYF. The CDR3 bases are TGTGCCAGCAGCTACCCGGCGGGGGGCCACCCGGACGAGCAGTACTTC.

The V and J genes are TRBV6-4 and TRBJ1-1; tentative D call: TRBD1 (5 bases). The CDR3 consists of 14 residues. Germline V gene data show CDR1 as MRHNA and CDR2 as SNTAGT. Trimming shortened V by 3 bases and J by 1 base, and 9 bases separated the two germline ends. CDR3 residues: CASSEEGRNTEAFF. DNA of the CDR3: TGTGCCAGCAGTGAGGAGGGGCGGAACACTGAAGCTTTCTTT.

The chain links TRBV6-6 to TRBJ1-6, with TRBD1 matching over 7 bases. Trimming at V came to 5 bases and at J to 10 bases, leaving 8 bases not matched to a gene. The CDR3 covers 14 residues. CDR1 is MNHNY, CDR2 SVGAGI, per germline (reference sequence). CDR3: CASSIPGGGSPLHF. The CDR3 nucleotides read TGTGCCAGCAGTATTCCAGGGGGGGGATCACCCCTCCACTTT.

The chain employs TRBV5-4 and TRBJ1-1; no firm D call. This CDR3 region has 16 residues. Trimming cost V 2 bases and J 3 bases, with 17 bases left between them. From germline, CDR1 is SGHNT and CDR2 YYREEE (reference sequence). CDR3 residues: CASSLMQVPRDTEAFF. DNA of the CDR3: TGTGCCAGCAGCTTAATGCAGGTCCCAAGAGACACTGAAGCTTTCTTT.

Points on this clone: In the same sample, other DNA sequences code for this CDR3. The V gene is TRBV9, the J gene TRBJ2-2; D is ambiguous. V was trimmed by 4 bases and J by 2 bases, leaving 3 bases between them. The CDR3 runs to 12 residues. CDR1 is SGDLS, CDR2 YYNGEE, per germline. The CDR3 loop reads CASSLNTGELFF. CDR3 in DNA: TGTGCCAGCAGCCTCAACACCGGGGAGCTGTTTTTT.

CDR3 DNA sequence: TGCGCCAGCAGCCCTACGACAGGGGGCGTAACTGAAGCTTTCTTT. It encodes CASSPTTGGVTEAFF. The chain recombines TRBV5-1 with TRBJ1-1, with 10 positions matching TRBD1. The CDR3 extends over 15 amino acids. Germline assignment: CDR1 SGHRS and CDR2 YFSETQ. Losses at the gene ends were 4 bases for V and 5 bases for J; bases not matched to a gene: 8.

The chain carries TRBV7-2 and TRBJ2-1; no reliable D call. Deletions cut 3 bases from V and 6 bases from J, with 3 bases between. Germline CDR1 is SGHTA and CDR2 is FQGNSA. The CDR3 extends over 11 amino acids. As DNA, the CDR3 is TGTGCCAGCAGCTTCCTCAATGAGCAGTTCTTC. Amino acids: CASSFLNEQFF.

The V gene is TRBV6-5, the J gene TRBJ1-5; D remains unclear. Trimming cost V 0 bases and J 1 base, with 7 bases left between them. This CDR3 comprises 15 residues. Germline values: CDR1 MNHEY, CDR2 SVGAGI. This CDR3 is CASSYSVGSNQPQHF. The CDR3 DNA reads TGTGCCAGCAGTTACTCCGTGGGCAGCAATCAGCCCCAGCATTTT.

The rearrangement links TRBV5-1 to TRBJ1-1; 8 positions agree with TRBD1. This CDR3 has 14 residues. CDR1 is SGHRS, CDR2 YFSETQ, per germline. Trimming removed 0 bases from V and 7 bases from J; junction bases left unmatched: 5. Written as DNA, the CDR3 is TGCGCCAGCAGCTTGGGACAGGGGTTTGGTGAAGCTTTCTTT. This gives the protein CASSLGQGFGEAFF.

The CDR3 region is CATSRDRGTGNTIYF. In nucleotides, the CDR3 is TGTGCCACCAGCAGAGATAGAGGGACTGGAAACACCATATATTTT. This chain uses TRBV15 with TRBJ1-3; no clear D. The CDR3 runs to 15 residues. Per the germline V gene, CDR1 is LNHNV and CDR2 is YYDKDF (reference sequence). Trimming removed 0 bases at V and 2 bases at J, with 8 bases between.